This TCR beta chain was found in a study of blood T cell repertoires in COVID-19. About the research overall: Sites across the United States, Italy and Spain contributed samples from acute and convalescent COVID-19. T cells, B-cell-depleted T cells, or PBMCs supplied cDNA or gDNA.

V gave up 6 bases and J gave up 8 bases, with 17 bases separating them. The CDR3 is 14 amino acids. In germline, CDR1 is MNHEY, CDR2 SVGAGI. Original analysis: Estimated nucleated cell counts came from reference gene primer amplification. Assay: immunoSEQ multiplex PCR; the TCRdb copy retains only in-frame clones and omits some. V and J calls and clone size are copied from that table; D and trimming were computed from the DNA. The sample carries fewer than 120,000 clones, approximately 90% recorded once. The specimen was peripheral blood. The chain employs TRBV6-5 and TRBJ2-1; no reliable D call. The receptor was isolated from a woman aged 45-65 years with acute or convalescent COVID-19. CDR3 in amino acids: CASSRIPPPDEQFF. The CDR3 DNA reads TGTGCCAGCAGCAGGATACCCCCCCCCGATGAGCAGTTCTTC.